The sequence of this TCR beta chain was determined in a study of cytomegalovirus exposure and HLA in healthy donors (dated by TCRdb to the late 2010s). For context, the study as a whole: An earlier analysis of several hundred of the donors reported about 290 Gb of sequence data and around 110 million unique TCR beta sequences from 190 million or so T cells. Roughly 300 gigabases of sequencing data and around 85 million unique TCR sequences made up an early release that covered 640 HLA-typed donors. Of the roughly 400 genotyped donors, around 81% fell in the genetic ancestry cluster associated with self-reported Caucasian donors. The study was designed to test whether signatures of past pathogen exposure could be identified by cataloging public T cell receptors. Using immunosequencing, the study profiled T cell repertoires from about 610 subjects and related those repertoires to cytomegalovirus serostatus. Besides the first cohort of some 670 subjects, a separate validation cohort made up of 95 to 150 different subjects was used. High-throughput TCR immunosequencing, statistical association of individual TCRs with disease status, and machine learning were combined to predict cytomegalovirus infection status. To study patterns of TCR occurrence, a later analysis re-analyzed previously published TCR beta repertoires from just over 650 donors and added high-resolution HLA genotyping. The later analysis used no new phenotypic data to find candidate immune exposures, relying instead on TCR beta sequences and their occurrence across donors. An earlier analysis of some 500 of the donors used high-throughput TCR beta sequencing to judge whether each TCR beta V gene segment behaved as functional or pseudogenic. Donor age, sex, ethnicity and CMV serostatus were collected together with the repertoire data. In a later genetic analysis, genome-wide SNP genotypes for about 60% of the 666 donors were used, and that subset was treated as a discovery cohort. All discovery cohort repertoires had been generated using a single sequencing platform. Class I and class II HLA loci were covered by the typing at four-digit resolution. The number of donors typed differed by locus, with roughly 620-630 for A, B, C, DRB1 and DQB1, roughly 520 for DQA1, over 600 for DPA1, and 400 to 490 for DPB1. A few DR-DQ haplotypes were treated as single units for association and clustering because of strong linkage in the cohort. Across some 400 genotyped donors of the cohort, an average of approximately 220,000 unique TCR beta nucleotide sequences per donor were sequenced, and about a sixth of those sequences were non-productive. Paper-wide results and their limitations: The authors suggested that the approach could potentially be extended to other disease states and immunological phenotypes. A later genetic analysis reported fewer N-insertions in productive TCRs among donors in an Asian-associated ancestry cluster than the roughly 690-donor mean. According to a later analysis, parvovirus B19, influenza, CMV and Epstein-Barr virus appeared linked to several top co-occurrence clusters. A total of about 180 TCR beta chains were listed by the study as associated with cytomegalovirus. Sequencing depth was assumed to be roughly uniform across donors in the presence/absence analyses, though that assumption may not hold. A cluster of highly shared sequence variants was judged likely to be a technical artifact of the sequencing pipeline. Correlated functional status among segregating V segments might be attributable to linkage disequilibrium, but an unknown experimental factor could not be ruled out. In an earlier analysis of around 600 of the donors, most TCR beta V segments were observed in productive rearrangements about 87% or about 30% of the time, broadly matching IMGT annotations. The cohort was sequenced for TCR beta chains only, and without alpha or paired-chain data the features that could be detected were limited. At a false discovery rate of 0.05, a later analysis linked 16,000 or so TCR beta sequences to specific HLA alleles. According to a later analysis, TCR association rates differed among HLA loci, with DRB1 alleles showing the most associated TCRs and HLA-C alleles showing the fewest. A later genetic analysis associated a missense DCLRE1C variant with V-gene and J-gene trimming of TCR beta chains, and an independent cohort replicated the association. In a later analysis, HLA-associated TCR beta chains were found to be more clonally expanded and to have lower generation probabilities than equally common non-associated chains. Three of the identified cytomegalovirus-associated TCR beta chains were confirmed in vitro to be specific for cytomegalovirus antigens. Strong co-occurrence of HLA alleles, especially DR and DQ, made assigning TCR associations to individual alleles difficult. The earlier analysis of about 600 of the donors excluded some 16 rarely observed V segments, including chromosome 9 orphons, because counts were too low. Some IMGT-functional V segments, including TRBV6-2 and TRBV6-3, could not be distinguished by the 87-base-pair reads and were therefore excluded. Cytomegalovirus status was reported to be diagnosed by the classifier with high specificity and sensitivity in both the original and validation cohorts. Most CMV-associated TCR beta chains appeared to be HLA-restricted in a later analysis, and the HLA associations seemed to be driven largely by CMV exposure. Because HLA typing was unavailable for some donors at each locus, only the typed subset was used in association tests. Most TCR sequences were seen in very few donors, while some public TCRs were found in many individuals. Immune exposure information for the cohort was limited to CMV serostatus. A further reported finding was that TCR beta sequences accurately predicted the HLA-A and HLA-B alleles for most subjects in the first cohort.

CDR1 and CDR2 are read off the germline V gene as MNHEY and SVGAGI. Including cysteine and phenylalanine, the CDR3 has 15 amino acids. Only CDR3 DNA remains: 45 bases, in frame from the first base. The V end loses 0 bases and the J end loses 1 base, and a stretch of 9 bases separates them. Only a few counts were recorded for this clone. Its antigen remains unidentified. Base qualities were left out, and no much larger clone turns up one base away. Library preparation was by the immunoSEQ multiplex PCR assay. For the multiplex PCR, a mixture combining 60 forward primers for TCR Vbeta segments and 13 reverse primers for TCR Jbeta segments was used. The CDR3 region of rearranged TCR beta genes was amplified from genomic DNA by a multiplex PCR assay. The Illumina HiSeq System was used to sequence the amplified TCR beta libraries as 87-base-pair reads. In the source study's methods: A later analysis tallied tens of millions of unique TCR beta chains across the roughly 610 repertoires, and about 10 million of those chains were shared by two or more donors. Raw reads were error-corrected and collapsed into unique sequences with a nearest-neighbor algorithm that merged closely related sequences to remove PCR and sequencing errors. Alignment of CDR3 sequences to IMGT reference sequences was used to assign V, D and J gene segments. For a sequence to be retained, at least a six-nucleotide match to both a V gene segment and a J gene segment was required. A rearrangement counted as productive if the CDR3 had no stop codons and remained in frame with V and J, and every other rearrangement counted as non-productive. CDR3 was defined by IMGT convention, running from the second conserved V-encoded cysteine to the conserved J-encoded phenylalanine. In an earlier analysis of some 550 of the donors, sequences lacking an unambiguous match to a single V gene segment were excluded. An earlier analysis of just under 600 of the donors called V segments functional above 56.7% productive rearrangements and segregating when the between-donor standard deviation exceeded 5%. A statistical classification framework was built to diagnose cytomegalovirus status from the catalog of TCR beta chain sequences. V and J gene assignment, in a later analysis, came from comparing TCR nucleotide sequences with IMGT/GENE-DB human TR gene sequences. Using the TCRdist pipeline, a later analysis assigned CDR3 sequences along with most-parsimonious VDJ recombination scenarios. In a later analysis, every TCR beta chain was defined by the combination of its CDR3 amino acid sequence and its V-gene family, and reads without a unique V-gene family were dropped. A later analysis removed several hundred highly shared, low-generation-probability nucleotide sequences to deal with suspected cross-contamination and a sequencing artifact. In a later analysis, a clonal expansion index was calculated for each public chain from normalized within-repertoire ranks of inferred template counts. In a later analysis, generation probabilities were computed with a VDJ recombination model fitted to out-of-frame rearrangements, and the resulting probabilities were checked against IGoR. Hypergeometric tests were used in a later analysis to score TCR-TCR, TCR-HLA and TCR-CMV co-occurrence, with a repertoire-size bias correction applied to the TCR pairs. In a later analysis, false discovery rates were estimated by permuting HLA or CMV assignments 20 times. A later analysis grouped co-occurring TCRs with DBSCAN, adding TCRdist sequence similarity when clustering within HLA-allele-positive subsets. Co-occurrence clustering excluded repertoires with fewer than 30,000 or more than 120,000 public chains, plus five with anomalous nucleotide sharing. TCRdb re-hosts the immuneACCESS table, in-frame sequences only. Its copies lack some clones; in the studies checked, an unresolved V gene accounts for under half of them, and the cause for the rest is not known. From that table come the V and J calls and clone size; the DNA was used to work out D and trimming. The sample has approximately 170,000 clones on record, under 85% of them singletons. About 3.4% of the sample is in the top ten clones.

In total, fewer than 750 healthy bone marrow donors made up the cohort. At the time of sampling, all cohort members were nominally healthy, though unrecorded immune exposures were likely present. The donor tested CMV seronegative, placing the donor among the approximately 360 seronegative members of the cohort. A peripheral blood sample was collected from each donor, and TCR beta sequencing was performed on peripheral blood mononuclear cells. The Qiagen DNeasy Blood Extraction Kit was used to extract genomic DNA from the blood cell samples. The chain couples TRBV6-5 to TRBJ1-1, with the D gene not clear enough to name. The receptor comes from a female donor in good health and CMV-seronegative. Sequenced input: PBMCs. CDR3 loop: CASSYSRAGNTEAFF. The sequenced DNA is TGTGCCAGCAGTTACTCGAGGGCAGGGAACACTGAAGCTTTCTTT.